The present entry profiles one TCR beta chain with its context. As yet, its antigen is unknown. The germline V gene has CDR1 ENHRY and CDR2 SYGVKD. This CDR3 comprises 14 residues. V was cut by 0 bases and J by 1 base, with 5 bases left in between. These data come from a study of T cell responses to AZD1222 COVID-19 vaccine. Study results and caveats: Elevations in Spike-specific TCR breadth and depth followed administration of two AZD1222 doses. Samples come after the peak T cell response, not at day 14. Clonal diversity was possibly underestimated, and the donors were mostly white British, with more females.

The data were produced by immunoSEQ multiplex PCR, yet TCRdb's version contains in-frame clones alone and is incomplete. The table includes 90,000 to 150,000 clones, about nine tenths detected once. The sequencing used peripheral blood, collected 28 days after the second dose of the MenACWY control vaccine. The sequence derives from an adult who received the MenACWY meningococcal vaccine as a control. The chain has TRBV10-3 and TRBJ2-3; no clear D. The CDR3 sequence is CAISESLGTDTQYF. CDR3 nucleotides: TGTGCCATCAGTGAGTCGCTAGGCACAGATACGCAGTATTTT.